Here is one T cell receptor (beta chain) with its context. Its antigen is currently unknown. The sample belongs to a study of T cells in severe cutaneous drug reactions. Whole-study findings and limits: Blister cells averaged around 32% and PBMC around 5% TRBV12-4 in carbamazepine-induced Stevens-Johnson syndrome or toxic epidermal necrolysis patients.

Germline V gives CDR1 LNHDA, CDR2 SQIVND (reference sequence). The CDR3 loop spans 16 amino acids. TCR subtype-specific primers in iRepertoire multiplex PCR prepared libraries for bulk and single-cell sequencing. Reanalyzing the multiplex PCR reads, TCRdb keeps one entry per CDR3 protein, without DNA. In all, the sample yields some 5,700 distinct CDR3 sequences. The donors had carbamazepine-induced Stevens-Johnson syndrome or toxic epidermal necrolysis. This receptor was obtained from a human donor with a severe cutaneous adverse drug reaction. The sample was PBMCs. The chain links TRBV19 to TRBJ2-7. CDR3 sequence reads: CASSIDLAGAPSEQYF.